Listed below are T cell receptor beta chains from one sample, sequenced in a study of T cells in narcolepsy. Libraries were prepared by immunoSEQ multiplex PCR; TCRdb keeps only in-frame clonotypes and omits some of them. The sample shows around 32,000 clones, over 80% of them seen only once. The sequencing sample was made of memory (CD45RA-) CD4+ T cells from blood. The source of these receptors is a human donor in good health. The CDR3 runs from the conserved cysteine through the conserved F or W. The D gene is left open where the match is weak. The size field is filled for only some rows; it gives once, few, many or a size class.

d_call clone_size j_call v_call cdr3_aa cdr3_nt
- few TRBJ1-6 TRBV7-6 CASSLVVGSDNSPLHF TGTGCCAGCAGCTTAGTGGTGGGCTCAGATAATTCACCCCTCCACTTT
TRBD1 - TRBJ1-1 TRBV28 CASSDGTGGSMWNTEAFF TGTGCCAGCAGTGATGGGACAGGGGGCAGCATGTGGAACACTGAAGCTTTCTTT
TRBD2 - TRBJ2-1 TRBV5-1 CASSLVLAGVDEQFF TGCGCCAGCAGCTTGGTTCTAGCGGGGGTGGATGAGCAGTTCTTC
TRBD1 - TRBJ1-2 TRBV14 CASSQDRVRGYTF TGTGCCAGCAGCCAGGACAGGGTCCGCGGCTACACCTTC
TRBD1 - TRBJ1-1 TRBV15 CATSRGGQVTGTEAFF TGTGCCACCAGCAGAGGGGGACAGGTGACGGGCACTGAAGCTTTCTTT
- few TRBJ1-2 TRBV5-1 CASSQTTGRYGYTF TGCGCCAGCAGCCAGACTACAGGGCGCTATGGCTACACCTTC
TRBD1 - TRBJ1-5 TRBV28 CASSLDRGPDQPQHF TGTGCCAGCAGTCTAGACAGGGGGCCAGATCAGCCCCAGCATTTT
- few TRBJ1-1 TRBV6-1 CASSEWQGMNTEAFF TGTGCCAGCAGTGAATGGCAGGGGATGAACACTGAAGCTTTCTTT
- - TRBJ1-4 TRBV6-6 CASRPTVSGAPTIF TGTGCCAGCAGGCCCACGGTTTCTGGGGCGCCCACCATTTTT
TRBD1 - TRBJ2-3 TRBV14 CASSQSPAGAGGRTDTQYF TGTGCCAGCAGCCAAAGCCCCGCAGGGGCAGGGGGCCGCACAGATACGCAGTATTTT
- few TRBJ2-3 TRBV4-2 CASSQVGFDTQYF TGTGCCAGCAGCCAAGTGGGTTTCGATACGCAGTATTTT
- - TRBJ1-2 TRBV7-8 CASSLSARTYGYTF TGTGCCAGCAGCTTATCGGCCAGGACCTATGGCTACACCTTC
- - TRBJ1-1 TRBV30 CAWNRLYTEAFF TGTGCCTGGAACAGGTTGTACACTGAAGCTTTCTTT
- - TRBJ2-2 TRBV28 CASSLPRGYGGELFF TGTGCCAGCAGTTTACCCAGGGGTTACGGCGGGGAGCTGTTTTTT
TRBD1 - TRBJ1-2 TRBV6-5 CASRRTGYGYTF TGTGCCAGCAGACGGACAGGCTATGGCTACACCTTC
TRBD2 - TRBJ2-1 TRBV7-9 CASSGTSVSEQFF TGTGCCAGCAGCGGTACTAGCGTCAGTGAGCAGTTCTTC
- - TRBJ2-7 TRBV5-4 CASSRRWTDAYEQYF TGTGCCAGCAGTCGACGCTGGACGGACGCCTACGAGCAGTACTTC
- - TRBJ2-2 TRBV9 CASSVAKVSGELFF TGTGCCAGCAGCGTAGCTAAGGTATCCGGGGAGCTGTTTTTT
- - TRBJ2-1 TRBV5-4 CASSHSPAGEQFF TGTGCCAGCAGCCACAGCCCGGCGGGTGAGCAGTTCTTC
- few TRBJ2-3 TRBV5-4 CASSLDNADTQYF TGTGCCAGCAGCTTGGATAACGCAGATACGCAGTATTTT
- once TRBJ1-2 TRBV6-9 CASQQGGGYTF TGTGCCAGTCAACAGGGTGGCGGCTACACCTTC
- - TRBJ1-5 TRBV28 CASSLLDDLDGNQPQHF TGTGCCAGCAGTTTATTAGATGATCTGGACGGCAATCAGCCCCAGCATTTT
- - TRBJ1-5 TRBV16 CASSPGRGGQPQHF TGTGCCAGCAGCCCGGGTAGGGGGGGTCAGCCCCAGCATTTT
TRBD1 - TRBJ1-6 TRBV5-5 CASSLRGQENSPLHF TGTGCCAGCAGCTTGAGGGGACAGGAAAATTCACCCCTCCACTTT